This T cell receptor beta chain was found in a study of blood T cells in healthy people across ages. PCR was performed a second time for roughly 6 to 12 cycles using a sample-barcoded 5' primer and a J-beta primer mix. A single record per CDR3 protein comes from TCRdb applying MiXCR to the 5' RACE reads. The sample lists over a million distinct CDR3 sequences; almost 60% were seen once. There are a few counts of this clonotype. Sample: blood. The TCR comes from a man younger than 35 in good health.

CDR3 sequence (DNA): TGTGCCAGCAGTTTCCTTTGGGAGACCCAGTACTTC. Translating gives CASSFLWETQYF. V is TRBV6-6 and J is TRBJ2-5; no definite D call. The germline V and J ends were trimmed by 4 bases and 5 bases, with 8 bases remaining between them. CDR1 is MNHNY, CDR2 SVGAGI, per germline (reference sequence). This CDR3 region has 12 residues.